The sample holds a few counts of the clone carrying this TCR beta chain. Its antigen remains unknown. The data originate from a study of identical twins. General study findings and limits: A cross-sectional statistical analysis, not follow-up of the same donors, supported the conclusions.

A universal primer site was added by template switching, and unique molecular identifiers were carried by the cDNA. MiXCR, run by TCRdb on the 5' RACE reads, gives a single entry per CDR3 protein. The repertoire holds a few hundred thousand distinct CDR3 sequences, with roughly 10% as singletons. The CDR3 length is 16 residues. V trimming: 4 bases; J trimming: 7 bases; junction bases outside the gene matches: 13. Germline CDR1 and CDR2: MNHEY and SMNVEV (reference sequence). With no exceptions, donors were healthy Caucasians. These records were also assigned to another study, of yellow fever vaccine responses in identical twins.

The TCR comes from a woman aged 18-29 years in good health. Sample: CD8+ T cells sorted from blood. This chain links TRBV27 with TRBJ2-3; TRBD1 matches 8 bases. The DNA for the CDR3 is TGTGCCAGCAGTTCCCTGACAGGGGCCAAGGGAAATACGCAGTATTTT. This sequence encodes CASSSLTGAKGNTQYF.